The 16 T cell receptor beta chains listed next were all sequenced from one sample in a study of cytomegalovirus exposure and HLA in healthy donors. 60 Vbeta and 13 Jbeta primers were used in PCR. Some clones are missing from TCRdb's copy, which holds only in-frame ones; the method was immunoSEQ multiplex PCR. Of around 20,000 clones listed, 70% to 85% are singletons. The sequenced sample consisted of PBMCs. The receptor set was obtained from a human donor in good health.

The sample holds a few counts of this clone. The J gene is TRBJ2-7, the V gene TRBV4-1; 10 positions match TRBD1. This CDR3 spans 15 amino acids. With 3 bases clipped from V and 2 bases from J, the junction kept 4 bases outside the gene matches. CDR1 and CDR2 from the germline V gene are MGHRA and YSYEKL. The CDR3 loop is CASSHAGTGAYEQYF. Here the CDR3 DNA reads TGCGCCAGCAGCCATGCCGGGACAGGGGCCTACGAGCAGTACTTC.

The genes are TRBV7-2 and TRBJ1-2, with a possible D match to TRBD1 (6 bases). CDR1 and CDR2 from the germline V gene are SGHTA and FQGNSA. V lost 1 base and J lost 0, with 12 bases in between. This CDR3 is built from 16 residues. The CDR3 is CASSLGAGGPNYGYTF. In nucleotides, the CDR3 is TGTGCCAGCAGCTTAGGAGCGGGGGGGCCTAACTATGGCTACACCTTC.

This rearrangement joins TRBV7-2 to TRBJ2-7, with 8 bases fitting TRBD1. Germline V gene data show CDR1 as SGHTA and CDR2 as FQGNSA. The length of the CDR3 is 15 residues. The V segment lost 5 bases and the J segment 9 bases; nucleotides outside the gene matches: 15. The CDR3 region is CASSTRTGRFNMQYF. The CDR3 nucleotides are TGTGCCAGCAGCACCCGGACAGGGAGGTTTAACATGCAGTACTTC.

This chain uses TRBV10-1 with TRBJ1-2, with 7 positions matching TRBD1. Germline CDR1 and CDR2: WNHNN and SYGVQD (reference sequence). The CDR3 consists of 14 residues. The trim removed 1 base at V and 12 bases at J, leaving 11 bases unmatched. CDR3 nucleotides: TGCGCCAGCAGTGAGTACAAGGGGGCGAGGGGCCACACCTTC. Its protein is CASSEYKGARGHTF.

V gene TRBV5-6 combines with J gene TRBJ1-4; maybe TRBD1 (6 bases). Trimming took 1 base from V and 0 from J, leaving 13 bases between them. The CDR3 is 17 residues long. Germline loops: CDR1 SGHDT, CDR2 YYEEEE. In DNA, the CDR3 is TGTGCCAGCAGCTTGCGGGGGGCGGGAGCAACTAATGAAAAACTGTTTTTT. As protein: CASSLRGAGATNEKLFF.

The chain uses TRBV11-2 and TRBJ2-1; 7 nucleotides agree with TRBD1. The CDR3 contains 14 residues. The V gene's germline CDR1 is SGHAT and CDR2 FQNNGV. The junction had 6 bases not matched to a gene; V was cut back by 2 bases and J by 8 bases. CDR3 region: CASSLTTGDHEQFF. DNA of the CDR3: TGTGCCAGCAGCTTAACAACAGGGGATCATGAGCAGTTCTTC.

This chain joins TRBV6-5 and TRBJ1-5, with a tentative D call TRBD1 (6 bases). The CDR3 totals 16 residues. Deletions cut 0 bases from V and 11 bases from J, with 20 bases between. CDR1 and CDR2 from the germline V gene are MNHEY and SVGAGI. The CDR3: CASSYSRGHLQGAQHF. The CDR3 nucleotides read TGTGCCAGCAGTTACTCCAGGGGACACCTTCAAGGGGCCCAGCATTTT.

The chain joins TRBV28 to TRBJ2-5, with no clear D. This CDR3 is 14 amino acids long. The germline V gene encodes CDR1 MDHEN and CDR2 SYDVKM. V lost 6 bases and J 1 base, leaving 12 bases between the germline ends. The CDR3 loop is CASSPLTVQETQYF. The CDR3 DNA reads as TGTGCCAGCAGCCCTTTGACTGTCCAAGAGACCCAGTACTTC. Full variable domain (outside the CDR3, taken from reference TRBV28 and TRBJ2-5): DVKVTQSSRYLVKRTGEKVFLECVQDMDHENMFWYRQDPGLGLRLIYFSYDVKMKEKGDIPEGYSVSREKKERFSLILESASTNQTSMYLCASSPLTVQETQYFGPGTRLLVL.

This chain joins TRBV5-4 and TRBJ2-7; tentative D call: TRBD1 (7 bases). The V end lost 4 bases, the J end lost 1 base, and 18 bases lay between the germline ends. CDR1 is SGHNT, CDR2 YYREEE, per germline (reference sequence). The CDR3 has 16 amino acids. This CDR3 reads CASSPQGGSRSYEQYF. As DNA, the CDR3 is TGTGCCAGCAGCCCCCAGGGGGGTTCGCGGTCCTACGAGCAGTACTTC.

The count of this clone is one. The chain joins TRBV5-1 to TRBJ1-2, with no clear D. CDR1 is SGHRS, CDR2 YFSETQ, per germline. The ends were cut back, 6 bases at V and 0 bases at J, with 12 bases in the middle. There are 14 residues in the CDR3. Written as DNA, the CDR3 is TGCGCCAGCACGTATAATGCAGCTAACTATGGCTACACCTTC. Encoded protein: CASTYNAANYGYTF.

The gene calls are TRBV20-1 and TRBJ2-1, with D unresolved. The germline gives CDR1 DFQATT, CDR2 SNEGSKA (reference sequence). Between the trimmed V and J ends, which lost 7 bases and 8 bases, there was a span of 12 bases. CDR3 length: 11 amino acids. CDR3 in DNA: TGCAGTGGAGGTAGTGATTATGAGCAGTTCTTC. Translating it yields CSGGSDYEQFF.

CDR3 protein: CASRTGGFTEAFF. The CDR3 DNA sequence: TGTGCCAGCAGGACAGGGGGATTCACTGAAGCTTTCTTT. The chain has TRBV6-1 and TRBJ1-1; 9 bases are a match to TRBD1. CDR3 length equals 13 residues. V shed 6 bases and J 4 bases; nucleotides not matched to a gene: 3. Germline CDR1 and CDR2: MNHNS and SASEGT.

V gene TRBV7-2 combines with J gene TRBJ1-2; the match to TRBD1 covers 12 bases. The germline gives CDR1 SGHTA, CDR2 FQGNSA. Losses at the gene ends were 3 bases for V and 6 bases for J; bases not matched to a gene: 14. CDR3 length: 18 residues. This chain's CDR3 is CASSLPMSPGTGGDGYTF. The CDR3 DNA sequence: TGTGCCAGCAGCTTGCCGATGAGCCCCGGGACAGGGGGCGATGGCTACACCTTC.

The count of this clone is one. The chain is built from TRBV4-2 and TRBJ1-1; 7 bases agree with TRBD1. The CDR3 has 15 residues. V lost 4 bases and J lost 3; bases outside the gene matches: 8. Germline V lookup: CDR1 LGHNA, CDR2 YNFKEQ. In nucleotides, the CDR3 is TGTGCCAGCAGCCGAACGACAGGGAGCGACACTGAAGCTTTCTTT. Translation: CASSRTTGSDTEAFF.

The chain links TRBV6-6 to TRBJ2-7; D is perhaps TRBD1 (7 bases). Germline V lookup: CDR1 MNHNY, CDR2 SVGAGI (reference sequence). The length of the CDR3 is 14 residues. Trimming stripped 0 bases from V and 6 bases from J, with 12 bases between. The CDR3 spells CASSYSRQGGEQYF. CDR3 in DNA: TGTGCCAGCAGTTACTCTCGACAGGGAGGCGAGCAGTACTTC.

This clone was picked up one time. The rearrangement joins TRBV11-2 to TRBJ2-7; maybe TRBD1 (5 bases). V lost 0 bases and J 4 bases, leaving 13 bases between the germline ends. The CDR3 consists of 15 residues. Germline V gene lookup returns CDR1 SGHAT and CDR2 FQNNGV. The DNA for the CDR3 is TGTGCCAGCAGCTTAGACAGGGATTTACTATACGAGCAGTACTTC. Amino acid sequence: CASSLDRDLLYEQYF.